This passage covers 29 T cell receptor beta chains from one sample sequenced in a study of CD4 T cells in relation to SARS-CoV-2 and coronaviruses. CD4+ T cells from unexposed donors were obtained before the COVID-19 pandemic (2011-2018). After 10 to 11 days of culture, CD4+ T cells were isolated. Sequencing used immunoSEQ multiplex PCR; TCRdb keeps in-frame clones, though not all of them. The sample carries under 13,000 clones, roughly 70% recorded once. Their recognized antigens are unknown. The sequencing input was CD4+ T cells from PBMCs, cultured in vitro. The receptors stem from a human donor in good health.

This chain uses TRBV5-6 with TRBJ2-7; D tentatively fits TRBD1 or TRBD2 (6 bases each). The CDR3 runs to 15 residues. Deletions cut 0 bases from V and 3 bases from J, with 13 bases between. Germline V gene sequence: CDR1 SGHDT, CDR2 YYEEEE. The CDR3 DNA is TGTGCCAGCAGCTTGGCGGGGGCTGGGGGCTACGAGCAGTACTTC. Translated: CASSLAGAGGYEQYF. Full variable domain (missing parts from reference TRBV5-6 and TRBJ2-7): DAGVTQSPTHLIKTRGQQVTLRCSPKSGHDTVSWYQQALGQGPQFIFQYYEEEERQRGNFPDRFSGHQFPNYSSELNVNALLLGDSALYLCASSLAGAGGYEQYFGPGTRLTVT.

In its sample, this clone was seen a few times. This chain joins TRBV11-2 and TRBJ1-4; no clear D. The CDR3 totals 15 residues. The V end was cut by 5 bases, the J end by 6 bases, with 16 bases between. CDR1 and CDR2 (germline): SGHAT, FQNNGV. CDR3 DNA: TGTGCCAGCAGCACCCAAGGCGGAGGGTATGAAAAACTGTTTTTT. Translating it yields CASSTQGGGYEKLFF.

The V call is TRBV18, the J call TRBJ2-1; TRBD1 is a possible D gene (6 bases). Germline assignment: CDR1 KGHSH and CDR2 LQKENI. The CDR3 has 12 residues. V was pared by 4 bases and J by 6 bases, with 7 bases between. The CDR3 sequence is CASSQQGNEQFF. CDR3 in DNA: TGTGCCAGCTCACAACAGGGCAATGAGCAGTTCTTC.

This clone was seen only a few times. The chain carries TRBV2 and TRBJ2-7, with a possible D match to TRBD1 (5 bases). The CDR3 runs to 14 residues. V was pared by 3 bases and J by 2 bases, with 11 bases between. CDR1 is SNHLY, CDR2 FYNNEI, per germline. CDR3 amino acids: CASSESRVPYEQYF. CDR3 in DNA: TGTGCCAGCAGTGAGAGCAGGGTCCCCTACGAGCAGTACTTC.

The chain combines TRBV6-5 with TRBJ1-5, with unresolved D. This CDR3 has 15 residues. Trimming took off 6 bases at V and 3 bases at J, with 15 bases between the two ends. Germline V gene data show CDR1 as MNHEY and CDR2 as SVGAGI. The CDR3 DNA sequence: TGTGCCAGCAGGGTCTCGGGTACAGTCAATCAGCCCCAGCATTTT. Translation gives CASRVSGTVNQPQHF.

V and J are TRBV2 and TRBJ2-5; D is uncertain. Trimming pared 8 bases from V and 4 bases from J, leaving 8 bases between. The CDR3 runs 11 residues. Germline CDR1 is SNHLY and CDR2 is FYNNEI. For the CDR3, the DNA is TGTGCCAGCGGGCCTAGAGAGACCCAGTACTTC. Residues: CASGPRETQYF.

V and J are TRBV19 and TRBJ2-7, with D unresolved. Per germline, CDR1 LNHDA and CDR2 SQIVND (reference sequence). The CDR3 covers 15 residues. V lost 5 bases and J lost 4, with 18 bases in between. CDR3 residues: CASSEARQSIYEQYF. The CDR3 DNA sequence: TGTGCCAGTAGTGAGGCTCGTCAGTCAATATACGAGCAGTACTTC.

This clone was detected only a few times. The J gene is TRBJ2-2, the V gene TRBV6-2 or TRBV6-3; no firm D call. V was shortened by 2 bases and J by 2 bases, with 6 bases between the two germline ends. Germline assignment: CDR1 MNHEY and CDR2 SVGEGT. This CDR3 comprises 14 residues. The CDR3 coding sequence is TGTGCCAGCAGTTACAACGGAAACACCGGGGAGCTGTTTTTT. Its translation is CASSYNGNTGELFF.

V gene TRBV7-2 combines with J gene TRBJ2-3; 8 bases line up with TRBD1. Germline V CDR1 and CDR2: SGHTA, FQGNSA. J was trimmed by 5 bases and V by 4 bases; bases with no gene match: 5. This CDR3 has 14 amino acids. CDR3 loop: CASSYGQGGDTQYF. CDR3 bases: TGTGCCAGCAGCTACGGACAGGGCGGAGATACGCAGTATTTT.

A few counts support this clone. V and J are TRBV28 and TRBJ2-2, with 7 nucleotides matching TRBD2. J lost 6 bases, V lost 2 bases, and 12 bases had no gene match. The germline gives CDR1 MDHEN, CDR2 SYDVKM. This CDR3 contains 17 residues. CDR3 residues: CASSLQGLAGGPGELFF. The CDR3 DNA sequence: TGTGCCAGCAGTTTACAAGGGTTAGCGGGTGGACCCGGGGAGCTGTTTTTT.

This sequence joins TRBV21-1 and TRBJ2-7; TRBD1 is taken as the D call from the table, unchecked against the DNA. TRBV21-1 is a pseudogene locus. This CDR3 is built from 14 residues. The CDR3: CASSKGADSYEQYF. The CDR3 DNA is TGTGCCAGCAGCAAGGGCGCAGACTCCTACGAGCAGTACTTC.

This clone has more than one count but fewer than ten. The V and J genes are TRBV10-3 and TRBJ1-5; 7 nucleotides line up with TRBD1. V lost 6 bases to trimming and J lost 0 bases; unmatched junction nucleotides: 5. Germline CDR1 reads ENHRY; CDR2 reads SYGVKD. This CDR3 region has 15 residues. CDR3 nucleotides: TGTGCCATCAGCGCAGGACAGGATAGCAATCAGCCCCAGCATTTT. Its protein product is CAISAGQDSNQPQHF.

The chain recombines TRBV14 with TRBJ2-7; 9 positions agree with TRBD2. The V segment lost 4 bases and the J segment 5 bases; nucleotides outside the gene matches: 3. Germline V gene sequence: CDR1 SGHDN, CDR2 FVKESK. This CDR3 contains 13 residues. CDR3 residues: CASSLTSGHEQYF. CDR3 nucleotide sequence: TGTGCCAGCAGCCTTACTAGCGGGCACGAGCAGTACTTC.

The chain uses TRBV3-1 (or the pseudogene TRBV3-2) and TRBJ1-1; a weak D match, TRBD1 (5 bases). This CDR3 contains 14 residues. The germline V gene encodes CDR1 LGHDT and CDR2 YNNKEL (reference sequence). V lost 4 bases and J 6 bases, leaving 15 bases between the germline ends. The DNA of the CDR3 is TGTGCCAGCAGCCCTCCGGGGCGGGGGGCTGAAGCTTTCTTT. It codes for CASSPPGRGAEAFF.

The CDR3 nucleotides are TGTGCCAGTAGTACGGGACAAGTAGGGGATCAGCCCCAGCATTTT. It is translated as CASSTGQVGDQPQHF. This chain uses TRBV19 with TRBJ1-5; D might be TRBD1 (6 bases). Trimming removed 4 bases from V and 5 bases from J, with 15 bases in between. This CDR3 spans 15 amino acids. CDR1 is LNHDA and CDR2 is SQIVND in the germline V gene (reference sequence).

The table lists this clone with a few counts. In DNA, the CDR3 is TGTGCCAGCAGCTTAGTATCGGGCGGCTACGAGCAGTACTTC. Encoded protein: CASSLVSGGYEQYF. The chain couples TRBV7-9 to TRBJ2-7, with D hard to call. Germline values: CDR1 SEHNR, CDR2 FQNEAQ (reference sequence). V was cut by 1 base and J by 3 bases, with 10 bases left in between. This CDR3 contains 14 residues.

The chain carries TRBV6-1 and TRBJ1-2; TRBD1 matches at 7 bases. The V and J ends lost 2 bases and 14 bases, in that order; junction bases with no gene match: 8. CDR3 size: 12 residues. Germline V CDR1 and CDR2: MNHNS, SASEGT. The CDR3 spells CASSERTGLMTF. The CDR3 DNA sequence: TGTGCCAGCAGTGAACGGACAGGTTTAATGACCTTC.

The rearrangement uses TRBV7-2 and TRBJ2-3; the match to TRBD2 covers 9 bases. Germline V CDR1 and CDR2: SGHTA, FQGNSA. This CDR3 comprises 16 residues. Losses at the gene ends were 4 bases for V and 0 bases for J; bases not matched to a gene: 5. The chain's CDR3 is CASSSLAGLSTDTQYF. The CDR3 nucleotides are TGTGCCAGCAGCTCCCTAGCGGGACTTAGCACAGATACGCAGTATTTT.

The chain combines TRBV25-1 with TRBJ1-1; TRBD1 aligns across 9 bases. Germline CDR1 MGHDK, CDR2 SYGVNS. CDR3 length equals 15 residues. V lost 5 bases, J lost 0 bases, and 4 bases stayed unmatched. DNA of the CDR3: TGTGCCAGCAGTTTACAGGGGGCATTGAACACTGAAGCTTTCTTT. Translated: CASSLQGALNTEAFF.

This clone was observed once. The rearrangement uses TRBV5-8 and TRBJ1-2, with TRBD1 matching 7 bases. Germline values: CDR1 SGHTS, CDR2 YDEGEE. This CDR3 is built from 13 residues. With 3 bases clipped from V and 7 bases from J, the junction kept 6 bases outside the gene matches. CDR3 nucleotides: TGTGCCAGCAGCTACGGACAGGCCGGTGGCTACACCTTC. Amino acid sequence: CASSYGQAGGYTF.

This CDR3 is CASSQTGGDGYTF. The CDR3 DNA reads TGTGCCAGTAGCCAGACAGGGGGTGACGGCTACACCTTC. The V and J genes are TRBV19 and TRBJ1-2, with 9 bases that match TRBD1. Germline V gives CDR1 LNHDA, CDR2 SQIVND (reference sequence). This CDR3 has 13 residues. Trimming took 6 bases from V and 8 from J; bases not matched to a gene: 7.

The chain combines TRBV4-1 with TRBJ2-5; 7 nucleotides align to TRBD1. This CDR3 has 15 amino acids. Germline V gives CDR1 MGHRA, CDR2 YSYEKL. With V trimmed by 3 bases and J by 1 base, 5 bases remained unmatched. CDR3 bases: TGCGCCAGCAGCCACTTGGGACAGCTCCAAGAGACCCAGTACTTC. Translated: CASSHLGQLQETQYF.

The chain is built from TRBV11-2 and TRBJ1-4; 8 positions agree with TRBD1. The length of the CDR3 is 14 residues. Trimming cost V 4 bases and J 10 bases; bases outside gene matches: 8. The germline gives CDR1 SGHAT, CDR2 FQNNGV. The CDR3 loop is CASSSRDRTGKLFF. In DNA form, the CDR3 reads TGTGCCAGCAGCTCTCGGGACAGGACGGGAAAACTGTTTTTT. Variable domain in full (rest from reference TRBV11-2 and TRBJ1-4): EAGVAQSPRYKIIEKRQSVAFWCNPISGHATLYWYQQILGQGPKLLIQFQNNGVVDDSQLPKDRFSAERLKGVDSTLKIQPAKLEDSAVYLCASSSRDRTGKLFFGSGTQLSVL.

The chain has TRBV7-9 and TRBJ2-1; the match to TRBD2 covers 13 bases. CDR1 is SEHNR, CDR2 FQNEAQ, per germline (reference sequence). This CDR3 comprises 19 residues. V lost 5 bases and J lost 0; bases outside the gene matches: 10. In nucleotides, the CDR3 is TGTGCCAGCAGCCCTCCCTGGACTAGCGGGGGCAGCTCCTACAATGAGCAGTTCTTC. Translating gives CASSPPWTSGGSSYNEQFF.

This clone was observed once. The rearrangement uses TRBV5-1 and TRBJ2-3; 7 nucleotides agree with TRBD1. Germline-derived CDR1 and CDR2 are SGHRS and YFSETQ. The CDR3 length is 15 residues. V shed 1 base and J 3 bases; nucleotides not matched to a gene: 5. CDR3 amino acids: CASSLPPGGTDTQYF. The CDR3 coding sequence is TGCGCCAGCAGCTTGCCACCAGGGGGAACAGATACGCAGTATTTT.

J is TRBJ1-5 and V is TRBV19, with D possibly being TRBD1 (6 bases). The CDR3 is made up of 17 amino acids. With 3 bases removed from V and 0 bases from J, the gap between germline ends came to 15 bases. Germline CDR1 is LNHDA and CDR2 is SQIVND (reference sequence). The CDR3 region is CASSMAGGRYSNQPQHF. In DNA, the CDR3 is TGTGCCAGTAGTATGGCGGGGGGCAGGTATAGCAATCAGCCCCAGCATTTT.

The chain links TRBV7-2 to TRBJ1-1, with a weak D call TRBD1 (5 bases). Germline V gives CDR1 SGHTA, CDR2 FQGNSA. This CDR3 has 16 residues. V was shortened by 5 bases and J by 4 bases, with 20 bases between the two germline ends. CDR3 amino acids: CASSPGTTRGGTEAFF. CDR3 nucleotide sequence: TGTGCCAGCAGCCCCGGGACGACTCGGGGTGGCACTGAAGCTTTCTTT.

This chain links TRBV5-1 with TRBJ1-2; D is possibly TRBD1 (6 bases). CDR1 is SGHRS, CDR2 YFSETQ, per germline. V lost 0 bases, J lost 7 bases, and 13 bases lay in between. This CDR3 has 14 residues. This chain's CDR3 is CASSLDPVGGGYTF. In DNA, the CDR3 is TGCGCCAGCAGCTTGGACCCCGTAGGGGGTGGCTACACCTTC.

The chain has TRBV4-3 and TRBJ2-3; D gene ambiguous. Germline V gene lookup returns CDR1 LGHNA and CDR2 YSLEER. The CDR3 spans 13 residues. Trimming pared 0 bases from V and 10 bases from J, leaving 11 bases between. Here the CDR3 reads CASSQDYQLAQYF. CDR3 in DNA: TGCGCCAGCAGCCAAGATTACCAGTTGGCGCAGTATTTT.